This entry describes one TCR beta chain. This clonotype has only a few counts. What this receptor recognizes is not known. Within one base of it there is no much larger clone, and no base qualities were kept. The library was obtained by 5' RACE. Sequencing used an Illumina HiSeq 2000. Template switching added a universal primer binding site, and the final cDNA carried a unique molecular identifier that allowed TCR cDNA molecules to be counted accurately. Specific primers in the conserved constant-segment region were used to synthesize first-strand cDNA for the TCR alpha and beta chains. Each cDNA library was double barcoded, with a SMART-Mk sample barcode plus Illumina barcodes, to control for contamination. TruSeq adapter sequences along with Illumina sample barcodes were introduced in two successive PCR steps. Sequencing of the TCR alpha and beta cDNA libraries was done on the Illumina HiSeq platform using custom primers. On the authors' methods: Raw reads were processed with MiGEC to extract unique molecular identifiers, and MiXCR was used to determine CDR3 positions. Recombination models were inferred per individual with the repgenHMM and IGoR tools using an EM algorithm. The tcR package in R was used for shared clonotype analysis, with sharing normalized by the product of cloneset sizes. Out-of-frame nonproductive sequences were analyzed to study raw recombination free of thymic and clonal selection effects. TCRdb took the public reads, trimmed them with fastp at Q25, ran MiXCR for clone calling and kept in-frame beta chains. Identical CDR3 proteins give one entry, which carries the most common genes and DNA. The V and J calls follow TCRdb's processing rather than the paper's. Across this sample there are hundreds of thousands of distinct CDR3 sequences, with less than 10% seen only once. The leading ten clones occupy about 0.98% of the sample.

Spanning cysteine to phenylalanine, the CDR3 consists of 15 amino acids. Only the CDR3 portion is preserved as DNA: 45 bases, with reading frame beginning at the first base. V was cut back by 4 bases and J by 3 bases, leaving a gap of 16 bases between them. Sequences MNHEY (CDR1) and SVGAGI (CDR2) are obtained from the germline V gene. This entry comes from a study of identical twins (dated by TCRdb to 2016 to 2018). Regarding the complete study: TCR alpha and beta repertoires from monozygotic twins, unrelated adults of various ages and cord blood were deep-sequenced to test whether fetal clonotypes persist. To rule out contamination, the twin experiments were replicated at different times with different library preparation protocols. The full study reports these points: Fewer insertions were carried by abundant cord blood beta clonotypes, a similar but weaker trend appeared in young adult naive repertoires, and no such trend appeared in memory repertoires. Because the same donors could not be followed over many years, conclusions were based on cross-sectional statistical analysis. In beta out-of-frame sequences, excess twin sharing was weaker, because having fewer shared sequences lowered the signal-to-noise ratio. In monozygotic twins, recombination models systematically underestimated out-of-frame TCR alpha sharing, but the models matched the sharing seen between unrelated individuals. Compared with coincidental sharing between unrelated individuals, out-of-frame TCR alpha sequences shared between twins had an excess of sequences with low generation probability. Zero-insertion analyses could be partly confounded by invariant T cells such as MAIT and iNKT, although diverse VJ usage argued against such confounding for most clonotypes.

All donors were healthy Caucasians. Three pairs of female monozygotic twins, all aged about 18 to 30 years, were included in the twin cohort. RNA for TCR libraries was isolated from peripheral blood mononuclear cells. This sample was also put to use in a study of yellow fever vaccine responses in identical twins. The second study reports: According to the authors, in identical twins the way T cells responded to vaccination appeared partly convergent and partly personalized. The study precisely tracked vaccine-responding T cell clones in identical twins.

The sample consisted of PBMCs. The source is a woman between 18 and 29 years old in good health. In this chain, TRBV6-5 is recombined with TRBJ2-7, with a weak D call of TRBD2 (5 bases match). CDR3 protein: CASSLVEGKLYEQYF. The sequenced DNA is TGTGCCAGCAGTTTGGTCGAGGGAAAGCTCTACGAGCAGTACTTC.